One sample yielded the 28 T cell receptor beta chains listed below, sequenced in a study of T cells in Graves' hyperthyroidism and ophthalmopathy. TCR beta CDR3 region amplification was performed from RNA transcripts. In the first-round RT-PCR of the TCR CDR3, the HTBI primer set was used. TCRdb used MiXCR to reprocess the multiplex PCR reads, holding one entry per CDR3 protein. Counted here are about 690,000 distinct CDR3 sequences, roughly 17% occurring once; the ten biggest clones make up roughly 15%. The sample was blood. These receptors all come from a man aged 50-60 years with Graves' hyperthyroidism.

In its sample, this clonotype was seen a few times. V gene TRBV27 combines with J gene TRBJ2-3, with 14 bases matching TRBD2. This CDR3 region has 16 residues. Germline assignment: CDR1 MNHEY and CDR2 SMNVEV (reference sequence). V was clipped by 2 bases and J by 5 bases; unmatched bases: 3. CDR3 sequence (DNA): TGTGCCAGCAGTTTAAGGACTAGCGGGAGGTTAGATACGCAGTATTTT. Its translation: CASSLRTSGRLDTQYF.

The V and J genes are TRBV3-1 and TRBJ2-1; TRBD2 agrees at 7 bases. This CDR3 is built from 15 residues. Germline trimming cut 3 bases from V and 5 bases from J; bases unmatched to any gene: 7. The germline gives CDR1 LGHDT, CDR2 YNNKEL (reference sequence). CDR3 sequence (DNA): TGTGCCAGCAGCCATGGACTAGGAAACCACAATGAGCAGTTCTTC. Protein product: CASSHGLGNHNEQFF.

The chain couples TRBV11-3 to TRBJ2-1; D remains ambiguous. Germline V CDR1 and CDR2: SGHNT, YENEEA. Trimming removed 5 bases from V and 10 bases from J, with 12 bases in between. The CDR3 covers 12 residues. The chain's CDR3 is CASSVDPPEQFF. The CDR3, as DNA: TGTGCCAGCAGCGTCGACCCGCCGGAGCAGTTCTTC.

This chain connects TRBV19 to TRBJ2-1; D ambiguous. CDR1 and CDR2 (germline): LNHDA, SQIVND (reference sequence). With 5 bases removed from V and 3 bases from J, the gap between germline ends came to 11 bases. The CDR3 has 14 residues. The CDR3 sequence: CASSPDGFYNEQFF. CDR3 nucleotide sequence: TGTGCCAGTAGTCCCGACGGCTTCTACAATGAGCAGTTCTTC.

This clonotype was observed at least ten times. J is TRBJ1-1 and V is TRBV28; D not resolved. The ends were cut back, 2 bases at V and 5 bases at J, with 15 bases in the middle. The CDR3 has 15 residues. The germline gives CDR1 MDHEN, CDR2 SYDVKM. This CDR3 is CASSLPRTVGTEAFF. In nucleotides, the CDR3 is TGTGCCAGCAGTTTACCCCGGACTGTGGGTACTGAAGCTTTCTTT.

The chain joins TRBV6-1 to TRBJ1-2; 8 bases align to TRBD1. Trimming at V came to 6 bases and at J to 8 bases, leaving 14 bases not matched to a gene. The CDR3 loop spans 15 amino acids. Germline loops: CDR1 MNHNS, CDR2 SASEGT. The DNA for the CDR3 is TGTGCCAGCAGCAATCATCTGACAGGGGCTAAAGGCTACACCTTC. Encoded protein: CASSNHLTGAKGYTF.

This chain joins TRBV29-1 and TRBJ2-5, with D possibly being TRBD1 or TRBD2 (5 bases each). This CDR3 has 14 residues. Trimming pared 5 bases from V and 3 bases from J, leaving 16 bases between. In germline, CDR1 is SQVTM, CDR2 ANQGSEA. CDR3 residues: CSVTTGTLEETQYF. DNA for the CDR3: TGCAGCGTTACCACCGGGACCCTGGAAGAGACCCAGTACTTC. Using reference TRBV29-1 and TRBJ2-5 for the parts outside the CDR3, the full variable domain is SAVISQKPSRDICQRGTSLTIQCQVDSQVTMMFWYRQQPGQSLTLIATANQGSEATYESGFVIDKFPISRPNLTFSTLTVSNMSPEDSSIYLCSVTTGTLEETQYFGPGTRLLVL.

The chain couples TRBV20-1 to TRBJ2-3, with TRBD2 matching 13 bases. The CDR3 sequence is 16 residues long. V lost 3 bases and J lost 4; bases outside the gene matches: 7. CDR1 and CDR2 from the germline V gene are DFQATT and SNEGSKA (reference sequence). The CDR3 reads CSARGGTSGIPDTQYF. In nucleotides, the CDR3 is TGCAGTGCTAGGGGAGGGACTAGCGGGATTCCAGATACGCAGTATTTT.

This clonotype was observed many times. The chain links TRBV28 to TRBJ1-1; D not certain. The germline gives CDR1 MDHEN, CDR2 SYDVKM. Trimming took off 5 bases at V and 5 bases at J, with 6 bases between the two ends. The CDR3 length is 11 residues. In DNA, the CDR3 is TGTGCCAGCAGTGGAGATACTGAAGCTTTCTTT. It is translated as CASSGDTEAFF.

The sample holds many counts of this clonotype. The CDR3 DNA reads as TGTGCCAGCAGCTTAGGATGGACCGCCGAAGCTTTCTTT. Its protein product is CASSLGWTAEAFF. V and J are TRBV11-2 and TRBJ1-1; D is ambiguous. Germline CDR1 SGHAT, CDR2 FQNNGV. V was cut by 1 base and J by 8 bases, with 11 bases left in between. This CDR3 contains 13 residues.

This clonotype showed up just a few times. The V call is TRBV9, the J call TRBJ2-5; tentatively, D is TRBD2 (6 bases). V dropped 3 bases and J dropped 2 bases, with 14 bases sitting between them. The CDR3 covers 15 residues. Germline assignment: CDR1 SGDLS and CDR2 YYNGEE. The DNA of the CDR3 is TGTGCCAGCAGCGAAACCGGGAGTCGACAAGAGACCCAGTACTTC. It yields the protein CASSETGSRQETQYF.

The J gene is TRBJ2-1, the V gene TRBV11-2; D might be TRBD1 or TRBD2, each matching 5 bases. The germline V gene has CDR1 SGHAT and CDR2 FQNNGV. Deletions cut 5 bases from V and 3 bases from J, with 14 bases between. The CDR3 is 15 residues long. CDR3 nucleotides: TGTGCCAGCAGCGTGAGCAGTGGGGGCTACAATGAGCAGTTCTTC. Translation gives CASSVSSGGYNEQFF. Variable domain in full (rest from reference TRBV11-2 and TRBJ2-1): EAGVAQSPRYKIIEKRQSVAFWCNPISGHATLYWYQQILGQGPKLLIQFQNNGVVDDSQLPKDRFSAERLKGVDSTLKIQPAKLEDSAVYLCASSVSSGGYNEQFFGPGTRLTVL.

CDR3 loop: CASSARAGGLNEQFF. The CDR3 DNA reads TGTGCCAGCAGTGCGAGAGCGGGAGGGCTCAATGAGCAGTTCTTC. The chain carries TRBV2 and TRBJ2-1, with 10 nucleotides matching TRBD2. In germline, CDR1 is SNHLY, CDR2 FYNNEI. The length of the CDR3 is 15 residues. Trimming cost V 4 bases and J 6 bases; bases outside gene matches: 6. The full variable domain, in which reference TRBV2 and TRBJ2-1 provide the parts outside the CDR3, is EPEVTQTPSHQVTQMGQEVILRCVPISNHLYFYWYRQILGQKVEFLVSFYNNEISEKSEIFDDQFSVERPDGSNFTLKIRSTKLEDSAMYFCASSARAGGLNEQFFGPGTRLTVL.

This clonotype was seen at least ten times. This chain joins TRBV6-1 and TRBJ1-2; the match to TRBD1 covers 7 bases. Germline trimming cut 1 base from V and 2 bases from J; bases unmatched to any gene: 4. CDR1 and CDR2 from the germline V gene are MNHNS and SASEGT. The CDR3 has 15 residues. Here the CDR3 DNA reads TGTGCCAGCAGTGAAGTCGACAGGGTGAACTATGGCTACACCTTC. Translation: CASSEVDRVNYGYTF.

In its sample, this clonotype was seen many times. The V gene is TRBV20-1, the J gene TRBJ1-2, with D tentatively TRBD1 (6 bases). CDR1 and CDR2 (germline): DFQATT, SNEGSKA (reference sequence). The CDR3 loop spans 11 amino acids. V was cut by 2 bases and J by 8 bases, with 9 bases left in between. The CDR3 coding sequence is TGCAGTGCTAGATCAGGGGACGGCTACACCTTC. Amino acid sequence: CSARSGDGYTF.

This clonotype was picked up a small number of times. The chain has TRBV7-3 and TRBJ2-7, with D unresolved. The CDR3 is 14 residues long. The germline gives CDR1 SGHTA, CDR2 FQGTGA. V was trimmed by 0 bases and J by 1 base, leaving 7 bases between them. CDR3 nucleotide sequence: TGTGCCAGCAGCTTAACGGCCAGATCCTACGAGCAGTACTTC. This encodes CASSLTARSYEQYF.

This clonotype showed up many times. The chain has TRBV12-3 or TRBV12-4 and TRBJ2-3, with D unresolved. The CDR3 has 14 amino acids. Trimming shortened V by 5 bases and J by 7 bases, and 16 bases separated the two germline ends. The CDR3 reads CASSLGSLYNTQYF. The CDR3 DNA reads TGTGCCAGCAGTCTGGGATCTCTTTACAATACGCAGTATTTT.

In its sample, this clonotype was seen a few times. The chain has TRBV19 and TRBJ2-2; TRBD1 agrees at 8 bases. CDR1 is LNHDA and CDR2 is SQIVND in the germline V gene (reference sequence). The CDR3 spans 15 residues. With 9 bases clipped from V and 3 bases from J, the junction kept 9 bases outside the gene matches. CDR3 residues: CASTPGGSYTGELFF. CDR3 in DNA: TGTGCCAGCACACCAGGGGGCTCGTACACCGGGGAGCTGTTTTTT.

V is TRBV19 and J is TRBJ1-2; the D is unclear. The germline V gene encodes CDR1 LNHDA and CDR2 SQIVND (reference sequence). The CDR3 runs to 16 residues. With 3 bases removed from V and 4 bases from J, the gap between germline ends came to 18 bases. The CDR3 DNA reads as TGTGCCAGTAGTATCGATCAGTTTATCTCCTTCTATGGCTACACCTTC. As protein: CASSIDQFISFYGYTF.

This clonotype was detected ten times or more. The chain is built from TRBV30 and TRBJ1-1; D is unclear. The germline V gene encodes CDR1 GTSNPN and CDR2 SVGIG (reference sequence). This CDR3 spans 12 amino acids. V was cut by 2 bases and J by 6 bases, with 10 bases left in between. The CDR3 DNA follows: TGTGCCTGGAGTTCTCCGTATCCTGAAGCTTTCTTT. Its translation: CAWSSPYPEAFF.

This clonotype was detected many times. The chain couples TRBV28 to TRBJ2-2; 15 nucleotides match TRBD2. The germline V gene encodes CDR1 MDHEN and CDR2 SYDVKM. The V and J ends lost 4 bases and 1 base, in that order; junction bases with no gene match: 1. The CDR3 extends over 17 amino acids. DNA for the CDR3: TGTGCCAGCAGTTGGACTAGCGGGAGGGTGAACACCGGGGAGCTGTTTTTT. Residues: CASSWTSGRVNTGELFF. Complete variable domain (other parts from reference TRBV28 and TRBJ2-2): DVKVTQSSRYLVKRTGEKVFLECVQDMDHENMFWYRQDPGLGLRLIYFSYDVKMKEKGDIPEGYSVSREKKERFSLILESASTNQTSMYLCASSWTSGRVNTGELFFGEGSRLTVL.

The table lists this clonotype with many counts. The chain couples TRBV27 to TRBJ2-1; 7 nucleotides line up with TRBD1. This CDR3 region has 15 residues. The germline V gene has CDR1 MNHEY and CDR2 SMNVEV (reference sequence). V shed 3 bases, J shed 0 bases, and the junction held 2 bases outside the gene matches. The CDR3 DNA reads as TGTGCCAGCAGTTTCCGGGACAGCTCCTACAATGAGCAGTTCTTC. Amino acid sequence: CASSFRDSSYNEQFF.

This rearrangement joins TRBV11-2 to TRBJ1-3; D not resolved. V lost 10 bases to trimming and J lost 4 bases, with 11 bases between them. This CDR3 region has 12 residues. Germline CDR1 reads SGHAT; CDR2 reads FQNNGV. The CDR3 reads CANKEEGNTIYF. The CDR3 DNA reads as TGTGCCAACAAGGAGGAGGGAAACACCATATATTTT.

This clonotype has only a few counts. V usage is TRBV20-1 and J usage is TRBJ2-2; 11 bases line up with TRBD2. After removal of 2 bases from V and 4 bases from J, the junction contained 6 bases not matched to a gene. Germline loops: CDR1 DFQATT, CDR2 SNEGSKA (reference sequence). The length of the CDR3 is 16 residues. This CDR3 is CSARIAGGLGTGELFF. DNA of the CDR3: TGCAGTGCTAGAATAGCGGGAGGGCTGGGCACCGGGGAGCTGTTTTTT.

A note on this clonotype: A read error may be the cause here, since a much bigger clone is one base away. The genes are TRBV7-9 and TRBJ2-1; D is undetermined. Trimming stripped 5 bases from V and 4 bases from J, with 12 bases between. The CDR3 spans 14 residues. The germline gives CDR1 SEHNR, CDR2 FQNEAQ (reference sequence). The CDR3 is CASSPPSLYNEQFF. CDR3 bases: TGTGCCAGCAGCCCACCGAGCTTATACAATGAGCAGTTCTTC.

This clonotype showed up many times. The chain carries TRBV9 and TRBJ1-3; 7 positions match TRBD1. Trimming at V came to 1 base and at J to 3 bases, leaving 4 bases not matched to a gene. Germline assignment: CDR1 SGDLS and CDR2 YYNGEE. This CDR3 contains 15 residues. The CDR3: CASSVNRGDGNTIYF. The CDR3 bases are TGTGCCAGCAGCGTAAACAGGGGCGATGGAAACACCATATATTTT.

This clonotype appeared many times. This sequence joins TRBV12-3 or TRBV12-4 and TRBJ1-6; a possible D gene is TRBD1 (5 bases). The CDR3 has 16 amino acids. V was pared by 3 bases and J by 8 bases, with 17 bases between. CDR3 sequence: CASSFGVGGRDSPLHF. Written as DNA, the CDR3 is TGTGCCAGCAGTTTTGGTGTGGGGGGACGGGATTCACCCCTCCACTTT.

In this sample, this clonotype turned up many times. The chain recombines TRBV5-6 with TRBJ2-7; 10 nucleotides align to TRBD1. V was clipped by 4 bases and J by 1 base; unmatched bases: 5. Germline V gene data show CDR1 as SGHDT and CDR2 as YYEEEE. The CDR3 has 15 residues. The CDR3 sequence: CASSKPGQGSYEQYF. The CDR3 DNA is TGTGCCAGCAGCAAACCGGGACAGGGGTCCTACGAGCAGTACTTC. Drawing the rest from reference TRBV5-6 and TRBJ2-7, the complete variable domain is DAGVTQSPTHLIKTRGQQVTLRCSPKSGHDTVSWYQQALGQGPQFIFQYYEEEERQRGNFPDRFSGHQFPNYSSELNVNALLLGDSALYLCASSKPGQGSYEQYFGPGTRLTVT.